This passage covers 32 T cell receptor beta chains from one sample sequenced in a study of identical twins (dated by TCRdb to about 2016). Receptor amplification or capture employed 5' RACE. TCRdb names Illumina HiSeq 2000 as the instrument used. TCRdb cleaned the public reads at Q25 with fastp, built clones with MiXCR and kept in-frame beta chains. Merged by CDR3 protein, the rows form single entries marked with the most common genes and DNA. The sample table records hundreds of thousands of distinct CDR3 sequences; 9% to 15% of these occur just once. 1.5% to 2% of the sample is taken by the ten largest. This same sample was also part of a study on yellow fever vaccine responses in identical twins.

What was sequenced was PBMCs. The origin of the receptors is a woman aged 18-29 years in good health.

The rearrangement joins TRBV11-3 to TRBJ2-2; D is ambiguous. V lost 2 bases and J 6 bases, leaving 10 bases between the germline ends. CDR1 and CDR2 from the germline V gene are SGHNT and YENEEA. The CDR3 length is 14 residues. CDR3 in DNA: TGTGCCAGCAGCTTATATGGGGATCCCGGGGAGCTGTTTTTT. Its protein is CASSLYGDPGELFF. Combining the CDR3 with reference TRBV11-3 and TRBJ2-2 gives the whole variable domain EAGVVQSPRYKIIEKKQPVAFWCNPISGHNTLYWYLQNLGQGPELLIRYENEEAVDDSQLPKDRFSAERLKGVDSTLKIQPAELGDSAVYLCASSLYGDPGELFFGEGSRLTVL.

The genes are TRBV7-9 and TRBJ2-5; tentatively, D is TRBD1 or TRBD2 (5 bases each). V was shortened by 3 bases and J by 3 bases, with 11 bases between the two germline ends. Germline-derived CDR1 and CDR2 are SEHNR and FQNEAQ (reference sequence). The CDR3 extends over 14 amino acids. The CDR3 loop reads CASSFQWGKETQYF. The CDR3, as DNA: TGTGCCAGCAGCTTTCAGTGGGGGAAAGAGACCCAGTACTTC.

This clonotype was found many times. The chain has TRBV27 and TRBJ2-7, with D perhaps matching TRBD2 (5 bases). V was shortened by 0 bases and J by 3 bases, with 9 bases between the two germline ends. This CDR3 is 14 amino acids long. CDR1 is MNHEY, CDR2 SMNVEV, per germline (reference sequence). The CDR3 DNA reads as TGTGCCAGCAGTTTATCGAGACTAAGCTACGAGCAGTACTTC. Protein product: CASSLSRLSYEQYF.

Here the CDR3 DNA reads TGTGCCAGCAGCCCTAGGGGGGACTGGATCTACGAGCAGTACGTC. It translates to CASSPRGDWIYEQYV. The gene calls are TRBV11-2 and TRBJ2-7; D is tentatively TRBD1 or TRBD2 (6 bases each). V gave up 5 bases and J gave up 3 bases, with 17 bases separating them. Germline CDR1 SGHAT, CDR2 FQNNGV. The CDR3 is 15 residues long.

The J gene is TRBJ2-1, the V gene TRBV20-1; tentatively, D is TRBD1 (6 bases). The ends were cut back, 1 base at V and 7 bases at J, with 17 bases in the middle. Germline V gives CDR1 DFQATT, CDR2 SNEGSKA (reference sequence). This CDR3 spans 15 amino acids. The CDR3 loop is CSARGWASRGNEQFF. The CDR3 DNA reads TGCAGTGCTAGAGGTTGGGCTAGCAGGGGTAATGAGCAGTTCTTC.

The rearrangement joins TRBV4-1 to TRBJ1-4; possible D gene TRBD1, 5 bases. Germline V CDR1 and CDR2: MGHRA, YSYEKL. Trimming cost V 4 bases and J 1 base, with 7 bases left between them. The CDR3 length is 14 residues. As DNA, the CDR3 is TGCGCCAGCAGCCGAGGGGAAACTAATGAAAAACTGTTTTTT. It encodes CASSRGETNEKLFF.

This clonotype has just a few counts. V and J are TRBV27 and TRBJ2-2, with D tentatively TRBD1 (6 bases). This CDR3 comprises 17 residues. Germline CDR1 MNHEY, CDR2 SMNVEV (reference sequence). Deletions cut 4 bases from V and 2 bases from J, with 17 bases between. CDR3 amino acids: CASSYPTGRYNTGELFF. The CDR3 DNA is TGTGCCAGCAGTTACCCGACAGGCCGGTATAACACCGGGGAGCTGTTTTTT.

The sample holds a few counts of this clonotype. The chain uses TRBV28 and TRBJ2-4; tentatively, D is TRBD2 (5 bases). V lost 3 bases and J 1 base, leaving 16 bases between the germline ends. CDR3 size: 17 residues. In germline, CDR1 is MDHEN, CDR2 SYDVKM. The CDR3 protein is CASSLRVGSTAKNIQYF. The CDR3 bases are TGTGCCAGCAGTTTGAGGGTTGGGTCGACGGCCAAAAACATTCAGTACTTC.

The DNA of the CDR3 is TGCGCCAGCAGCTTTACGGGCACCTCCTACGAGCAGTACTTC. Protein: CASSFTGTSYEQYF. The V gene is TRBV5-1, the J gene TRBJ2-7; D is ambiguous. This CDR3 has 14 residues. V dropped 2 bases and J dropped 0 bases, with 9 bases sitting between them. Germline values: CDR1 SGHRS, CDR2 YFSETQ.

The sample holds many counts of this clonotype. The rearrangement uses TRBV3-1 and TRBJ1-2; D gene ambiguous. The germline gives CDR1 LGHDT, CDR2 YNNKEL (reference sequence). V dropped 3 bases and J dropped 4 bases, with 6 bases sitting between them. The CDR3 runs to 12 residues. The CDR3 nucleotides read TGTGCCAGCAGCCAGGACGTCTATGGCTACACCTTC. Amino acids: CASSQDVYGYTF.

The chain carries TRBV10-3 and TRBJ2-3; D uncertain. Trimming left V 3 bases short and J 4 bases short, with 5 bases between. CDR3 length: 12 residues. Germline lookup yields CDR1 ENHRY and CDR2 SYGVKD. CDR3 coding DNA: TGTGCCATCAGTGAACTTCCAGATACGCAGTATTTT. This translates into CAISELPDTQYF.

This clonotype was observed a handful of times. The genes are TRBV29-1 and TRBJ2-3, with D perhaps being TRBD1 or TRBD2 (5 bases each). Germline CDR1 reads SQVTM; CDR2 reads ANQGSEA. CDR3 length equals 14 residues. The ends were cut back, 7 bases at V and 0 bases at J, with 14 bases in the middle. The CDR3 DNA reads as TGCAGCGGTGGTAGGGACCGGAGCACAGATACGCAGTATTTT. Protein sequence: CSGGRDRSTDTQYF.

V and J are TRBV29-1 and TRBJ2-1; tentatively, D is TRBD2 (7 bases). The CDR3 has 15 amino acids. CDR1 SQVTM and CDR2 ANQGSEA come from the germline V gene. The V gene lost 2 bases and the J gene lost 6 bases, with 17 bases spanning the gap. As DNA, the CDR3 is TGCAGCGTTGAACCCCGGGGGGCCTTCTTCAATGAGCAGTTCTTC. This codes for CSVEPRGAFFNEQFF.

There are a few counts of this clonotype. V and J are TRBV5-1 and TRBJ2-1; tentatively, D is TRBD1 or TRBD2 (5 bases each). Germline loops: CDR1 SGHRS, CDR2 YFSETQ. Trimming took 4 bases from V and 1 from J, leaving 15 bases between them. CDR3 length equals 16 residues. The CDR3 nucleotides are TGCGCCAGCAGCGCCGCAGGGACGGGATCCTACAATGAGCAGTTCTTC. Its protein product is CASSAAGTGSYNEQFF.

V and J are TRBV7-2 and TRBJ2-7; D is possibly TRBD1 or TRBD2 (6 bases each). Per germline, CDR1 SGHTA and CDR2 FQGNSA. The CDR3 is 14 amino acids. The ends were cut back, 2 bases at V and 3 bases at J, with 11 bases in the middle. The CDR3, as DNA: TGTGCCAGCAGCTTACCGGGGGCAAGCTACGAGCAGTACTTC. Translated: CASSLPGASYEQYF.

This clonotype was found a few times. The rearrangement uses TRBV10-3 and TRBJ2-2, with D perhaps assigned TRBD1 or TRBD2 (5 bases each). There are 15 residues in the CDR3. Trimming removed 7 bases at V and 2 bases at J, with 14 bases between. Germline V CDR1 and CDR2: ENHRY, SYGVKD. The CDR3 sequence is CAITSTGPNTGELFF. The CDR3 DNA sequence: TGTGCCATCACTTCTACGGGACCTAACACCGGGGAGCTGTTTTTT.

This clonotype has a count of ten or more. J is TRBJ1-5 and V is TRBV28; D might be TRBD1 (6 bases). The V end lost 10 bases, the J end lost 4 bases, and 20 bases lay between the germline ends. The CDR3 extends over 15 amino acids. Germline V gene lookup returns CDR1 MDHEN and CDR2 SYDVKM. The CDR3 sequence is CATNSKGGGNQPQHF. The CDR3 region has the DNA TGTGCCACTAACTCGAAAGGGGGAGGAAATCAGCCCCAGCATTTT. The full variable domain, rest sourced from reference TRBV28 and TRBJ1-5, is DVKVTQSSRYLVKRTGEKVFLECVQDMDHENMFWYRQDPGLGLRLIYFSYDVKMKEKGDIPEGYSVSREKKERFSLILESASTNQTSMYLCATNSKGGGNQPQHFGDGTRLSIL.

This clonotype was seen many times. The chain links TRBV5-1 to TRBJ2-2; 8 nucleotides match TRBD1. The V and J ends lost 4 bases and 4 bases, in that order; junction bases with no gene match: 12. The CDR3 has 17 residues. Germline CDR1 SGHRS, CDR2 YFSETQ. The CDR3 here is CASSAQQGDLSTGELFF. CDR3 nucleotides: TGCGCCAGCAGCGCACAACAGGGGGACTTGAGCACCGGGGAGCTGTTTTTT.

The rearrangement links TRBV5-1 to TRBJ2-3; D uncertain. CDR3 length equals 14 residues. Germline V gives CDR1 SGHRS, CDR2 YFSETQ. The V end lost 4 bases, the J end lost 2 bases, and 11 bases lay between the germline ends. This chain's CDR3 is CASSGSGPTDTQYF. The CDR3 bases are TGCGCCAGCAGCGGGTCGGGCCCCACAGATACGCAGTATTTT.

In its sample, this clonotype was seen many times. The V and J genes are TRBV5-1 and TRBJ1-1; D is uncertain. V lost 5 bases to trimming and J lost 1 base, with 6 bases between them. CDR1 SGHRS and CDR2 YFSETQ come from the germline V gene. This CDR3 spans 12 amino acids. CDR3 region: CASSEQNTEAFF. In DNA form, the CDR3 reads TGCGCCAGCAGTGAACAGAACACTGAAGCTTTCTTT.

The chain carries TRBV2 and TRBJ2-7; D is perhaps TRBD1 or TRBD2 (5 bases each). This CDR3 has 14 residues. V was clipped by 7 bases and J by 2 bases, with 15 bases between them. Germline loops: CDR1 SNHLY, CDR2 FYNNEI. CDR3 residues: CASTRFRGAYEQYF. The CDR3 region has the DNA TGTGCCAGCACCCGTTTTCGAGGGGCCTACGAGCAGTACTTC.

The chain couples TRBV4-1 to TRBJ2-1; D remains ambiguous. The CDR3 extends over 15 amino acids. V lost 3 bases, J lost 5 bases, and 14 bases lay in between. From germline, CDR1 is MGHRA and CDR2 YSYEKL. The CDR3 nucleotides are TGCGCCAGCAGCCACCCTCCGCTAGGGAACAATGAGCAGTTCTTC. It specifies CASSHPPLGNNEQFF.

The chain links TRBV6-1 to TRBJ1-2; unclear D gene. V dropped 1 base and J dropped 4 bases, with 13 bases sitting between them. Germline loops: CDR1 MNHNS, CDR2 SASEGT. This CDR3 region has 15 residues. For the CDR3, the DNA is TGTGCCAGCAGTGAAGAGACATGGATGGGCTATGGCTACACCTTC. This encodes CASSEETWMGYGYTF.

This clonotype was seen ten or more times. The chain recombines TRBV29-1 with TRBJ2-1; no clear D gene. V was shortened by 7 bases and J by 9 bases, with 13 bases between the two germline ends. The CDR3 loop spans 11 amino acids. CDR1 SQVTM and CDR2 ANQGSEA come from the germline V gene. Written as DNA, the CDR3 is TGCAGCGCCCATTTCGGCAGTGAGCAGTTCTTC. Amino acid sequence: CSAHFGSEQFF.

This clonotype was recorded a few times. This chain links TRBV7-8 with TRBJ2-3, with D unclear. The germline V gene encodes CDR1 SGHVS and CDR2 FQNEAQ. The V end was cut by 4 bases, the J end by 1 base, with 9 bases between. The CDR3 extends over 14 amino acids. The CDR3 DNA follows: TGTGCCAGCAGCTCTATAGCAGGCACAGATACGCAGTATTTT. Amino acid sequence: CASSSIAGTDTQYF.

The chain couples TRBV5-1 to TRBJ2-5; a possible D gene is TRBD1 (6 bases). V lost 3 bases and J 1 base, leaving 13 bases between the germline ends. The CDR3 length is 15 residues. Germline CDR1 reads SGHRS; CDR2 reads YFSETQ. The CDR3 spells CASSSTGYPQETQYF. CDR3 DNA sequence: TGCGCCAGCAGCTCCACAGGGTACCCCCAAGAGACCCAGTACTTC.

The genes are TRBV5-1 and TRBJ2-7; 9 bases match TRBD2. This CDR3 comprises 13 residues. The V and J ends lost 5 bases and 4 bases, in that order; junction bases with no gene match: 4. Germline CDR1 and CDR2: SGHRS and YFSETQ. Here the CDR3 DNA reads TGCGCCAGCAGTTGGCGGGGGGGATACGAGCAGTACTTC. This gives the protein CASSWRGGYEQYF. The full variable domain, rest sourced from reference TRBV5-1 and TRBJ2-7, is KAGVTQTPRYLIKTRGQQVTLSCSPISGHRSVSWYQQTPGQGLQFLFEYFSETQRNKGNFPGRFSGRQFSNSRSEMNVSTLELGDSALYLCASSWRGGYEQYFGPGTRLTVT.

The chain recombines TRBV20-1 with TRBJ2-7; tentative D call: TRBD2 (6 bases). This CDR3 contains 14 residues. Trimming took off 2 bases at V and 6 bases at J, with 17 bases between the two ends. Germline-derived CDR1 and CDR2 are DFQATT and SNEGSKA (reference sequence). CDR3 sequence reads: CSARHRDFSLEQYF. CDR3 DNA: TGCAGTGCTAGACACCGGGACTTCTCCCTCGAGCAGTACTTC.

The rearrangement joins TRBV3-1 to TRBJ1-2; 8 bases map to TRBD1. There are 13 residues in the CDR3. CDR1 and CDR2 (germline): LGHDT, YNNKEL (reference sequence). J was trimmed by 8 bases and V by 5 bases; bases with no gene match: 7. Here the CDR3 reads CASSSRGLEGYTF. The CDR3 DNA reads as TGTGCCAGCAGCTCCAGGGGGCTCGAGGGCTACACCTTC.

The chain links TRBV2 to TRBJ1-2; D is unresolved. The CDR3 has 14 amino acids. The V gene lost 6 bases and the J gene lost 6 bases, with 17 bases spanning the gap. Germline CDR1 is SNHLY and CDR2 is FYNNEI. The CDR3: CASRKGSGRDGYTF. CDR3 nucleotides: TGTGCCAGCAGGAAAGGGTCGGGGAGGGATGGCTACACCTTC.

This clonotype was counted a few times. The V and J genes are TRBV5-1 and TRBJ2-1; perhaps TRBD2 as D (6 bases). This CDR3 has 17 amino acids. The germline V gene encodes CDR1 SGHRS and CDR2 YFSETQ. V was pared by 2 bases and J by 2 bases, with 17 bases between. The CDR3 DNA reads TGCGCCAGCAGCTTCCTTGTAGCGGAAACAACCTACAATGAGCAGTTCTTC. Translation: CASSFLVAETTYNEQFF.

The V call is TRBV11-2, the J call TRBJ2-1, with 8 bases that match TRBD2. Losses at the gene ends were 4 bases for V and 3 bases for J; bases not matched to a gene: 14. The CDR3 loop spans 18 amino acids. Germline V lookup: CDR1 SGHAT, CDR2 FQNNGV. For the CDR3, the DNA is TGTGCCAGCAGCTCCCAAACGGCGGGGGGAGTTCGCTACAATGAGCAGTTCTTC. This codes for CASSSQTAGGVRYNEQFF. The whole variable domain, remainder taken from reference TRBV11-2 and TRBJ2-1, is EAGVAQSPRYKIIEKRQSVAFWCNPISGHATLYWYQQILGQGPKLLIQFQNNGVVDDSQLPKDRFSAERLKGVDSTLKIQPAKLEDSAVYLCASSSQTAGGVRYNEQFFGPGTRLTVL.